Shown below are 18 T cell receptor beta chains from a single sample sequenced in a study of blood T cell repertoires in COVID-19. Measured with immunoSEQ multiplex PCR; TCRdb has only the in-frame clones, and not every one. The sample has tens of thousands of clones, roughly 84% seen once. Sample: peripheral blood. Receptors were obtained from an older man with acute or convalescent COVID-19.

This clone was seen a single time. V is TRBV5-6 and J is TRBJ2-7; 8 nucleotides agree with TRBD1. The V gene end was trimmed by 4 bases and the J gene end by 1 base; junction bases not matched to a gene: 10. CDR1 SGHDT and CDR2 YYEEEE come from the germline V gene. The CDR3 spans 16 residues. The CDR3 region has the DNA TGTGCCAGCAGCCCCGGGACAGGTTCTTCGTCCTACGAGCAGTACTTC. As protein: CASSPGTGSSSYEQYF. The variable domain in full, with the rest retrieved from reference TRBV5-6 and TRBJ2-7, is DAGVTQSPTHLIKTRGQQVTLRCSPKSGHDTVSWYQQALGQGPQFIFQYYEEEERQRGNFPDRFSGHQFPNYSSELNVNALLLGDSALYLCASSPGTGSSSYEQYFGPGTRLTVT.

The chain has TRBV4-1 and TRBJ1-1; 9 bases match TRBD1. The CDR3 has 15 residues. Unmatched junction bases numbered 5, after V lost 1 base and J lost 5 bases. The germline gives CDR1 MGHRA, CDR2 YSYEKL. This chain's CDR3 is CASSQVTGGRTEAFF. CDR3 DNA sequence: TGCGCCAGCAGCCAAGTCACAGGGGGCCGGACTGAAGCTTTCTTT.

The genes are TRBV11-2 and TRBJ2-7; D unclear. Trimming shortened V by 8 bases and J by 2 bases, and 7 bases separated the two germline ends. The length of the CDR3 is 11 residues. Germline V gene sequence: CDR1 SGHAT, CDR2 FQNNGV. The CDR3 is CASGITYEQYF. CDR3 nucleotide sequence: TGTGCCAGCGGCATAACCTACGAGCAGTACTTC.

This chain connects TRBV5-6 to TRBJ1-1; no clear D. CDR3 length equals 15 residues. Trimming pared 0 bases from V and 0 bases from J, leaving 9 bases between. Germline V gene lookup returns CDR1 SGHDT and CDR2 YYEEEE. This chain's CDR3 is CASSLVQKLNTEAFF. The DNA of the CDR3 is TGTGCCAGCAGCTTGGTCCAAAAATTGAACACTGAAGCTTTCTTT.

The V call is TRBV27, the J call TRBJ1-1; D not certain. The germline V gene has CDR1 MNHEY and CDR2 SMNVEV (reference sequence). With 5 bases removed from V and 4 bases from J, the gap between germline ends came to 17 bases. The length of the CDR3 is 15 residues. The chain's CDR3 is CASSPFGHQGTEAFF. CDR3 DNA: TGTGCCAGCAGTCCTTTTGGGCATCAAGGCACTGAAGCTTTCTTT.

This chain uses TRBV7-9 with TRBJ2-3, with D maybe TRBD2 (5 bases). CDR3 length equals 16 residues. V shed 1 base and J shed 0 bases, with 11 bases lying between them. The germline CDR1 and CDR2 sequences are SEHNR and FQNEAQ (reference sequence). CDR3 sequence (DNA): TGTGCCAGCAGCTTAGAGTCGGGGTATAGCACAGATACGCAGTATTTT. Translated: CASSLESGYSTDTQYF.

J is TRBJ2-7 and V is TRBV7-9; perhaps TRBD2 as D (5 bases). Germline loops: CDR1 SEHNR, CDR2 FQNEAQ (reference sequence). There are 14 residues in the CDR3. V was clipped by 4 bases and J by 5 bases, with 15 bases between them. The CDR3 DNA is TGTGCCAGCAGCTCGGGTCCTACTAGGAACGAGCAGTACTTC. This gives the protein CASSSGPTRNEQYF.

The gene calls are TRBV25-1 and TRBJ1-6; D may be TRBD1 (5 bases). Germline CDR1 reads MGHDK; CDR2 reads SYGVNS. V dropped 7 bases and J dropped 8 bases, with 15 bases sitting between them. The CDR3 loop spans 14 amino acids. CDR3 nucleotide sequence: TGTGCCAGCACCTCCGGGGGGTTTGATTCACCCCTCCACTTT. Encoded protein: CASTSGGFDSPLHF. The entire variable domain, with the rest obtained from reference TRBV25-1 and TRBJ1-6, is as follows: EADIYQTPRYLVIGTGKKITLECSQTMGHDKMYWYQQDPGMELHLIHYSYGVNSTEKGDLSSESTVSRIRTEHFPLTLESARPSHTSQYLCASTSGGFDSPLHFGNGTRLTVT.

The V call is TRBV5-5, the J call TRBJ2-1; tentatively, D is TRBD2 (6 bases). With 5 bases removed from V and 4 bases from J, the gap between germline ends came to 16 bases. The germline V gene has CDR1 SGHKS and CDR2 YYEKEE (reference sequence). This CDR3 comprises 15 residues. In DNA, the CDR3 is TGTGCCAGCAGGTCGACGACGGGGGAGTACAATGAGCAGTTCTTC. It is translated as CASRSTTGEYNEQFF.

This chain uses TRBV5-1 with TRBJ2-1; a weak D match, TRBD1 (7 bases). The CDR3 runs 15 residues. V was shortened by 7 bases and J by 4 bases, with 18 bases between the two germline ends. Germline V gene lookup returns CDR1 SGHRS and CDR2 YFSETQ. The CDR3 DNA sequence: TGCGCCAGCCGCCGACAGGGAGGCGATTACAATGAGCAGTTCTTC. Translated, it gives CASRRQGGDYNEQFF.

This clone has more than one count but fewer than ten. J is TRBJ2-1 and V is TRBV29-1, with 10 positions matching TRBD2. Trimming at V came to 4 bases and at J to 4 bases, leaving 7 bases not matched to a gene. From germline, CDR1 is SQVTM and CDR2 ANQGSEA. The CDR3 is 15 residues long. The CDR3 DNA is TGCAGCGTTGGGAGCGGGGGGGCATTTTACAATGAGCAGTTCTTC. Encoded protein: CSVGSGGAFYNEQFF.

The V gene is TRBV9, the J gene TRBJ1-1; unclear D gene. V lost 0 bases to trimming and J lost 3 bases, with 9 bases between them. Germline values: CDR1 SGDLS, CDR2 YYNGEE. The CDR3 extends over 14 amino acids. The CDR3 sequence is CASSVGISDTEAFF. As DNA, the CDR3 is TGTGCCAGCAGCGTAGGTATCTCGGACACTGAAGCTTTCTTT.

V is TRBV2 and J is TRBJ1-2; tentatively, D is TRBD1 (6 bases). Trimming pared 11 bases from V and 7 bases from J, leaving 11 bases between. CDR1 and CDR2 (germline): SNHLY, FYNNEI. This CDR3 region has 10 residues. The CDR3 loop is CAEGGGGYTF. Written as DNA, the CDR3 is TGTGCCGAAGGGGGTGGTGGCTACACCTTC.

The rearrangement links TRBV9 to TRBJ1-3; no clear D. CDR1 is SGDLS, CDR2 YYNGEE, per germline. Trimming shortened V by 4 bases and J by 2 bases, and 7 bases separated the two germline ends. The CDR3 is 13 residues long. CDR3 coding DNA: TGTGCCAGCAGCTTCGACACTGGAAACACCATATATTTT. Protein: CASSFDTGNTIYF.

The rearrangement links TRBV28 to TRBJ2-7, with D maybe TRBD1 (5 bases). Germline assignment: CDR1 MDHEN and CDR2 SYDVKM. V shed 6 bases and J shed 6 bases, with 18 bases lying between them. The CDR3 contains 14 residues. CDR3 sequence: CASRAAGKVGEQYF. CDR3 bases: TGTGCCAGCAGGGCGGCAGGGAAAGTCGGCGAGCAGTACTTC.

The V gene is TRBV30, the J gene TRBJ2-1, with 8 bases that match TRBD2. Trimming at V came to 8 bases and at J to 9 bases, leaving 12 bases not matched to a gene. The CDR3 length is 13 residues. Germline-derived CDR1 and CDR2 are GTSNPN and SVGIG (reference sequence). CDR3 region: CALIPPRGGEQFF. DNA of the CDR3: TGTGCCCTAATACCCCCCCGGGGGGGTGAGCAGTTCTTC.

The chain joins TRBV28 to TRBJ2-3, with 12 bases matching TRBD2. V was clipped by 8 bases and J by 2 bases; unmatched bases: 5. Germline V gene data show CDR1 as MDHEN and CDR2 as SYDVKM. CDR3 size: 15 residues. DNA for the CDR3: TGTGCCAGCCGGACTAGCGGGGCCGCCACAGATACGCAGTATTTT. It translates to CASRTSGAATDTQYF.

V gene TRBV3-1 (or the pseudogene TRBV3-2) combines with J gene TRBJ2-7; 11 positions agree with TRBD1. The CDR3 spans 15 residues. Trimming took 4 bases from V and 7 from J; bases not matched to a gene: 9. The germline gives CDR1 LGHDT, CDR2 YNNKEL (reference sequence). In nucleotides, the CDR3 is TGTGCCAGCAGCCCTGGACAGGGGGCGCTTCGGGAGCAGTACTTC. Its protein product is CASSPGQGALREQYF.